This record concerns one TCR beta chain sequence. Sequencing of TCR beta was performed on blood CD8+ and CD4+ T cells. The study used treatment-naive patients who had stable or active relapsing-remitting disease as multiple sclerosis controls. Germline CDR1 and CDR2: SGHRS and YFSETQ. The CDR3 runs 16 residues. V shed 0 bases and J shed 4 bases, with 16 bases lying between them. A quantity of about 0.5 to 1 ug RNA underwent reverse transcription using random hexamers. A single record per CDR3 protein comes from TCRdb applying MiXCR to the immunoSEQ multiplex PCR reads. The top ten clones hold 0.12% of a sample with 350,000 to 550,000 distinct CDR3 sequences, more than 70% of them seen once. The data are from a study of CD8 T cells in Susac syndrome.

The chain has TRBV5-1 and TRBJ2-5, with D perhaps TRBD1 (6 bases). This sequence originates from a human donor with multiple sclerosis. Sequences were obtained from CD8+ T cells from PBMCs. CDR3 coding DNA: TGCGCCAGCAGCTTGGGACAGGAGCTCCCCGGAGAGACCCAGTACTTC. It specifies CASSLGQELPGETQYF. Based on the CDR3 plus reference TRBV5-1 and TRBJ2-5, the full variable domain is KAGVTQTPRYLIKTRGQQVTLSCSPISGHRSVSWYQQTPGQGLQFLFEYFSETQRNKGNFPGRFSGRQFSNSRSEMNVSTLELGDSALYLCASSLGQELPGETQYFGPGTRLLVL.